This TCR beta chain was sequenced for a study of cytotoxic CD8 clonotypes in ibrutinib-treated CLL. Regarding the study as a whole: Clonality showed a rise at ibrutinib response that reversed toward baseline at progression. Public clonotypes, found uncommonly, either contracted or stayed stable on treatment.

Turning to this clone: Its target is unknown.

Deep sequencing aimed at 1 in 200,000 to 1 in 1 million T cells' resolution. The method was immunoSEQ multiplex PCR; TCRdb's version includes in-frame clones alone and lacks a portion of them. The sample contains 55,000 to 80,000 clones, approximately 90% of which appear only once. The CDR3 is 16 residues long. Germline V CDR1 and CDR2: SEHNR, FQNEAQ (reference sequence). V was shortened by 5 bases and J by 1 base, with 15 bases between the two germline ends. This chain links TRBV7-9 with TRBJ2-1; D is unclear. Sequenced material: PBMCs, taken after 12 months of ibrutinib treatment. The origin of this receptor is a human donor with chronic lymphocytic leukemia. Here the CDR3 reads CASSPPSGPSYNEQFF. The CDR3 region has the DNA TGTGCCAGCAGCCCCCCGTCGGGCCCATCCTACAATGAGCAGTTCTTC. Based on the CDR3 plus reference TRBV7-9 and TRBJ2-1, the full variable domain is DTGVSQNPRHKITKRGQNVTFRCDPISEHNRLYWYRQTLGQGPEFLTYFQNEAQLEKSRLLSDRFSAERPKGSFSTLEIQRTEQGDSAMYLCASSPPSGPSYNEQFFGPGTRLTVL.